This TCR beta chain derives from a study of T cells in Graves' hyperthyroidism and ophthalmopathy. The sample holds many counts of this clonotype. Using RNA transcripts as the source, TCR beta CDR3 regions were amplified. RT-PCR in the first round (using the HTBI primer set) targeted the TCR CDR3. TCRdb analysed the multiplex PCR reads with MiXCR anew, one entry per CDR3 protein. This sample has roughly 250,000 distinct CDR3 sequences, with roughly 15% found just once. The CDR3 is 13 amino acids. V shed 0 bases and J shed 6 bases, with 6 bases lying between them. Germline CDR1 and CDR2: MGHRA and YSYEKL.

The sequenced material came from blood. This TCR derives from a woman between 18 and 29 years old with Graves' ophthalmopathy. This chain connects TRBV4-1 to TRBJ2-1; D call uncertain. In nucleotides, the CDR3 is TGCGCCAGCAGCCAAGATTATCTCAATGAGCAGTTCTTC. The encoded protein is CASSQDYLNEQFF.